The 16 T cell receptor beta chains given below trace back to one sample, sequenced in a study of identical twins. TCRdb reprocessed the 5' RACE reads with MiXCR, giving one entry per CDR3 protein. The sample consists of about 730,000 distinct CDR3 sequences, 21% of them appearing once. These data also formed part of another study, on T cells expressing NK-cell markers.

Material for sequencing was PBMCs. These receptors were collected from a woman in her late teens or twenties in good health.

This chain uses TRBV29-1 with TRBJ2-1; TRBD2 matches 7 bases. CDR1 SQVTM and CDR2 ANQGSEA come from the germline V gene. The CDR3 covers 12 residues. Trimming removed 5 bases from V and 9 bases from J; junction bases left unmatched: 7. The CDR3 region is CSVREAWGEQFF. In DNA form, the CDR3 reads TGCAGCGTTCGGGAGGCCTGGGGTGAGCAGTTCTTC.

This clonotype was counted only a few times. The rearrangement joins TRBV13 to TRBJ1-1, with a tentative D call TRBD1 (5 bases). The CDR3 spans 16 residues. Trimming left V 5 bases short and J 0 bases short, with 16 bases between. In germline, CDR1 is PRHDT, CDR2 FYEKMQ (reference sequence). The CDR3 spells CASSLTSGRMNTEAFF. The CDR3 DNA reads TGTGCCAGCAGCCTAACATCGGGGCGGATGAACACTGAAGCTTTCTTT.

This clonotype was counted only a few times. The chain couples TRBV12-3 or TRBV12-4 to TRBJ2-1; D is undetermined. Trimming pared 6 bases from V and 8 bases from J, leaving 14 bases between. CDR3 length equals 13 residues. CDR3 nucleotides: TGTGCCAGCAGGACGGTTGGGATATATGAGCAGTTCTTC. This sequence encodes CASRTVGIYEQFF.

The chain uses TRBV6-2 or TRBV6-3 and TRBJ2-1; weak D call: TRBD1 (6 bases). The CDR3 covers 15 residues. Trimming left V 6 bases short and J 7 bases short, with 19 bases between. Germline-derived CDR1 and CDR2 are MNHEY and SVGEGT. The CDR3 spells CASSPNRVRRNEQFF. As DNA, the CDR3 is TGTGCCAGCAGCCCGAACAGGGTAAGGCGAAATGAGCAGTTCTTC.

This clonotype appeared a few times. J is TRBJ2-3 and V is TRBV20-1, with TRBD2 matching over 9 bases. Germline loops: CDR1 DFQATT, CDR2 SNEGSKA (reference sequence). The V segment lost 3 bases and the J segment 3 bases; nucleotides outside the gene matches: 7. This CDR3 spans 15 amino acids. CDR3 in DNA: TGCAGTGCTAGGAAGTCTAGCGGGGCGACAGATACGCAGTATTTT. Protein sequence: CSARKSSGATDTQYF.

The rearrangement uses TRBV15 and TRBJ2-4; 9 nucleotides align to TRBD2. The V gene end was trimmed by 3 bases and the J gene end by 9 bases; junction bases not matched to a gene: 0. This CDR3 is built from 12 residues. Germline CDR1 reads LNHNV; CDR2 reads YYDKDF (reference sequence). CDR3 DNA sequence: TGTGCCACCAGCAGTAGCGGGAGCATTCAGTACTTC. It yields the protein CATSSSGSIQYF.

The chain has TRBV7-9 and TRBJ2-3, with D perhaps TRBD2 (5 bases). This CDR3 spans 16 amino acids. The germline CDR1 and CDR2 sequences are SEHNR and FQNEAQ (reference sequence). Trimming removed 5 bases from V and 3 bases from J, with 18 bases in between. In nucleotides, the CDR3 is TGTGCCAGCAGCCTCGACTATTCCCCGAGGACAGATACGCAGTATTTT. It translates to CASSLDYSPRTDTQYF.

This clonotype was observed at least ten times. The V gene is TRBV10-3, the J gene TRBJ2-5; D unresolved. Germline-derived CDR1 and CDR2 are ENHRY and SYGVKD. CDR3 size: 12 residues. V was shortened by 0 bases and J by 4 bases, with 3 bases between the two germline ends. CDR3 DNA: TGTGCCATCAGTGAGTCGCGAGAGACCCAGTACTTC. Protein sequence: CAISESRETQYF.

The chain uses TRBV15 and TRBJ1-1; tentative D call: TRBD1 (6 bases). This CDR3 contains 19 residues. V lost 2 bases and J lost 1, with 23 bases in between. From germline, CDR1 is LNHNV and CDR2 YYDKDF (reference sequence). CDR3 sequence (DNA): TGTGCCACCAGCAGAAATTACAGGGTTGGGCCCAGTGGGAACACTGAAGCTTTCTTT. Protein product: CATSRNYRVGPSGNTEAFF.

The rearrangement uses TRBV4-3 and TRBJ2-7; possible D gene TRBD1, 5 bases. Germline CDR1 reads LGHNA; CDR2 reads YSLEER. The CDR3 has 15 residues. V dropped 0 bases and J dropped 2 bases, with 11 bases sitting between them. The CDR3 DNA reads TGCGCCAGCAGCCAAGAGAGTCAGGGCGCCTACGAGCAGTACTTC. This sequence encodes CASSQESQGAYEQYF.

This clonotype appeared many times. The rearrangement uses TRBV18 and TRBJ2-7; TRBD1 agrees at 9 bases. Germline lookup yields CDR1 KGHSH and CDR2 LQKENI. CDR3 length equals 15 residues. V lost 3 bases to trimming and J lost 1 base; unmatched junction nucleotides: 4. The CDR3 loop reads CASSPPGTGSYEQYF. In nucleotides, the CDR3 is TGTGCCAGCTCACCCCCGGGGACAGGGTCCTACGAGCAGTACTTC. Based on the CDR3 plus reference TRBV18 and TRBJ2-7, the full variable domain is NAGVMQNPRHLVRRRGQEARLRCSPMKGHSHVYWYRQLPEEGLKFMVYLQKENIIDESGMPKERFSAEFPKEGPSILRIQQVVRGDSAAYFCASSPPGTGSYEQYFGPGTRLTVT.

The V gene is TRBV3-1, the J gene TRBJ2-1; D remains unclear. This CDR3 contains 13 residues. Trimming cost V 0 bases and J 8 bases, with 8 bases left between them. Looked up from germline, CDR1 is LGHDT and CDR2 is YNNKEL (reference sequence). The CDR3 reads CASSQESWDEQFF. In DNA, the CDR3 is TGTGCCAGCAGCCAAGAATCATGGGATGAGCAGTTCTTC.

This clonotype was found a few times. CDR3 sequence: CATSAGPNNEQFF. DNA for the CDR3: TGTGCCACCAGTGCGGGGCCTAACAATGAGCAGTTCTTC. This chain uses TRBV24-1 with TRBJ2-1; D may correspond to TRBD1 or TRBD2 (5 bases each). From germline, CDR1 is KGHDR and CDR2 SFDVKD. V lost 5 bases to trimming and J lost 5 bases, with 9 bases between them. CDR3 size: 13 residues.

There are a few counts of this clonotype. The J gene is TRBJ1-5, the V gene TRBV27; the match to TRBD1 covers 11 bases. The germline CDR1 and CDR2 sequences are MNHEY and SMNVEV (reference sequence). This CDR3 has 15 amino acids. The trim removed 2 bases at V and 6 bases at J, leaving 3 bases unmatched. The CDR3 sequence: CASSLMGTGGQPQHF. In DNA, the CDR3 is TGTGCCAGCAGTTTAATGGGGACAGGGGGTCAGCCCCAGCATTTT.

This clonotype was counted once. The chain joins TRBV10-3 to TRBJ2-7; D is perhaps TRBD2 (6 bases). The length of the CDR3 is 14 residues. In germline, CDR1 is ENHRY, CDR2 SYGVKD. The V end was cut by 7 bases, the J end by 3 bases, with 16 bases between. The CDR3 sequence is CAINPGLTHYEQYF. CDR3 bases: TGTGCCATCAATCCGGGACTTACGCACTACGAGCAGTACTTC.

This clonotype was counted only a few times. The rearrangement uses TRBV6-5 and TRBJ2-7, with D unclear. Looked up from germline, CDR1 is MNHEY and CDR2 is SVGAGI. The CDR3 extends over 12 amino acids. Trimming removed 2 bases from V and 4 bases from J, with 6 bases in between. The CDR3 DNA reads TGTGCCAGCAGTTACATGGGGTACGAGCAGTACTTC. It codes for CASSYMGYEQYF.